These 26 T cell receptor beta chains share one sample of origin, sequenced in a study of shared clonotypes between healthy human individuals. Assay used: immunoSEQ multiplex PCR; TCRdb lists only in-frame clones, some missing. The data hold around 2.5 million clones, with 93% observed a single time. The sample comprised naive CD4+ T cells from PBMCs. Subset in this sample: CD45RA+ positively selected. These receptors originate from a man aged 18 to 30 in good health. Some clones in this sample may be carry-over from other donors' samples.

V is TRBV7-3 and J is TRBJ2-1; the D gene could be TRBD1 or TRBD2 (5 bases each). This CDR3 has 14 amino acids. Germline lookup yields CDR1 SGHTA and CDR2 FQGTGA. The V gene lost 4 bases and the J gene lost 8 bases, with 15 bases spanning the gap. The CDR3, as DNA: TGTGCCAGCAGCTCCACAGGCGGGCGGGATGAGCAGTTCTTC. Translated, it gives CASSSTGGRDEQFF.

V and J are TRBV27 and TRBJ2-3; 7 nucleotides line up with TRBD1. CDR3 length: 16 amino acids. Germline V lookup: CDR1 MNHEY, CDR2 SMNVEV (reference sequence). V lost 5 bases, J lost 1 base, and 9 bases stayed unmatched. DNA for the CDR3: TGTGCCAGCAGTCCTAGACAGGGAGCGCGCACAGATACGCAGTATTTT. This translates into CASSPRQGARTDTQYF.

The V gene is TRBV28, the J gene TRBJ1-2; D might be TRBD1 (5 bases). Trimming removed 4 bases at V and 4 bases at J, with 16 bases between. CDR1 MDHEN and CDR2 SYDVKM come from the germline V gene. The CDR3 is 15 amino acids. CDR3 nucleotide sequence: TGTGCCAGCAGTTCACCGGGGCGGGACTTCTATGGCTACACCTTC. It codes for CASSSPGRDFYGYTF.

V usage is TRBV19 and J usage is TRBJ1-1, with 10 nucleotides matching TRBD1. The junction had 10 bases not matched to a gene; V was cut back by 4 bases and J by 5 bases. Germline V gene data show CDR1 as LNHDA and CDR2 as SQIVND (reference sequence). This CDR3 has 16 amino acids. CDR3 DNA sequence: TGTGCCAGTAGTACCCGACAGGGGGCGAGTGGAACTGAAGCTTTCTTT. The encoded protein is CASSTRQGASGTEAFF.

This clone was seen once. The DNA of the CDR3 is TGTGCCAGCAGTTACGACGAGGGACCCTCCTACGAGCAGTACTTC. It encodes CASSYDEGPSYEQYF. V and J are TRBV6-6 and TRBJ2-7; tentatively, D is TRBD1 or TRBD2 (5 bases each). This CDR3 has 15 amino acids. Trimming took 2 bases from V and 0 from J, leaving 11 bases between them. Per germline, CDR1 MNHNY and CDR2 SVGAGI (reference sequence).

The chain links TRBV19 to TRBJ1-1; TRBD1 is a possible D gene (5 bases). The CDR3 spans 13 residues. V lost 3 bases, J lost 4 bases, and 9 bases lay in between. The germline V gene has CDR1 LNHDA and CDR2 SQIVND (reference sequence). Here the CDR3 reads CASSMEGVTEAFF. The DNA for the CDR3 is TGTGCCAGTAGTATGGAAGGGGTCACTGAAGCTTTCTTT.

In DNA, the CDR3 is TGTGCCAGCTCAGTCCTAGCGGGGGGTGAGCAGTTCTTC. Residues: CASSVLAGGEQFF. The chain uses TRBV18 and TRBJ2-1, with 11 bases lining up with TRBD2. CDR1 is KGHSH, CDR2 LQKENI, per germline. The CDR3 is 13 residues long. The V and J ends lost 5 bases and 9 bases, in that order; junction bases with no gene match: 3.

J is TRBJ2-3 and V is TRBV2; tentatively, D is TRBD1 (6 bases). Per the germline V gene, CDR1 is SNHLY and CDR2 is FYNNEI. The CDR3 has 14 residues. The V end was cut by 6 bases, the J end by 3 bases, with 13 bases between. The CDR3 nucleotides read TGTGCCAGCAGCGGGTTGGACAGTACAGATACGCAGTATTTT. Translated, it gives CASSGLDSTDTQYF.

This chain uses TRBV7-9 with TRBJ2-3; a weak D match, TRBD2 (5 bases). The CDR3 length is 16 residues. In germline, CDR1 is SEHNR, CDR2 FQNEAQ (reference sequence). Trimming left V 5 bases short and J 0 bases short, with 15 bases between. CDR3 amino acids: CASSPFLRESTDTQYF. As DNA, the CDR3 is TGTGCCAGCAGCCCCTTCCTAAGGGAGAGCACAGATACGCAGTATTTT.

J is TRBJ1-4 and V is TRBV19, with D uncertain. The V end lost 5 bases, the J end lost 8 bases, and 18 bases lay between the germline ends. The germline gives CDR1 LNHDA, CDR2 SQIVND (reference sequence). This CDR3 has 15 residues. The CDR3 reads CASSSRGSLGEKLFF. The DNA of the CDR3 is TGTGCCAGTAGTTCTCGGGGAAGTTTAGGCGAAAAACTGTTTTTT.

This chain links TRBV7-2 with TRBJ2-5; a possible D gene is TRBD2 (6 bases). V was clipped by 0 bases and J by 7 bases, with 12 bases between them. Germline lookup yields CDR1 SGHTA and CDR2 FQGNSA. There are 14 residues in the CDR3. CDR3 nucleotide sequence: TGTGCCAGCAGCTTAGCCTCGGGACTCAGGACCCAGTACTTC. Residues: CASSLASGLRTQYF.

The chain carries TRBV6-4 and TRBJ1-2; the match to TRBD1 covers 8 bases. Trimming removed 6 bases from V and 3 bases from J; junction bases left unmatched: 15. CDR1 and CDR2 from the germline V gene are MRHNA and SNTAGT. The CDR3 runs 17 residues. The CDR3 coding sequence is TGTGCCAGCAGCGCTGCAGCGGGGCAGGGGGCGTACTATGGCTACACCTTC. It codes for CASSAAAGQGAYYGYTF.

The count of this clone is one. The same CDR3 can be traced to other DNA sequences in this sample. The chain couples TRBV18 to TRBJ2-7; D is ambiguous. Trimming removed 3 bases from V and 6 bases from J, with 6 bases in between. This CDR3 contains 11 residues. Germline V gene lookup returns CDR1 KGHSH and CDR2 LQKENI. CDR3 bases: TGTGCCAGCTCACCCGGGCGCGAGCAGTACTTC. Protein sequence: CASSPGREQYF.

The chain employs TRBV15 and TRBJ1-2; D remains ambiguous. V was clipped by 5 bases and J by 13 bases, with 23 bases between them. This CDR3 region has 14 residues. Looked up from germline, CDR1 is LNHNV and CDR2 is YYDKDF (reference sequence). In nucleotides, the CDR3 is TGTGCCACCAGCGTCGACCAACAGACGCCAGCGGGCACCTTC. It is translated as CATSVDQQTPAGTF.

Comments on this clone: Other DNA sequences in this sample translate to the same CDR3. V usage is TRBV6-5 and J usage is TRBJ2-7; D remains unclear. Germline CDR1 reads MNHEY; CDR2 reads SVGAGI. Deletions cut 2 bases from V and 0 bases from J, with 11 bases between. This CDR3 contains 15 residues. CDR3 sequence: CASSYDPGSSYEQYF. The CDR3 DNA reads TGTGCCAGCAGTTACGACCCCGGGTCCTCCTACGAGCAGTACTTC.

The chain uses TRBV4-2 and TRBJ2-5; possibly TRBD1 or TRBD2 for D (5 bases each). Germline CDR1 reads LGHNA; CDR2 reads YNFKEQ. The CDR3 is 16 amino acids. Trimming cost V 3 bases and J 2 bases, with 16 bases left between them. The CDR3 nucleotides read TGTGCCAGCAGCCATGAGAGGGGCGGGCTTCAAGAGACCCAGTACTTC. Its translation: CASSHERGGLQETQYF.

This chain uses TRBV5-1 with TRBJ2-5; D tentatively reads TRBD1 or TRBD2 (6 bases each). The germline V and J ends were trimmed by 7 bases and 2 bases, with 21 bases remaining between them. Per germline, CDR1 SGHRS and CDR2 YFSETQ. This CDR3 comprises 16 residues. The CDR3 spells CASEGGSRPSQETQYF. CDR3 DNA sequence: TGCGCCAGCGAGGGGGGTTCAAGACCCTCACAAGAGACCCAGTACTTC.

This clone was found once. V is TRBV5-4 and J is TRBJ2-3, with 7 bases lining up with TRBD1. V lost 2 bases and J lost 1; bases outside the gene matches: 4. The CDR3 loop spans 15 amino acids. The V gene's germline CDR1 is SGHNT and CDR2 YYREEE (reference sequence). The CDR3 spells CASSLGQARTDTQYF. CDR3 DNA: TGTGCCAGCAGCTTAGGACAGGCACGCACAGATACGCAGTATTTT.

This clone was recorded once. The junction departs from germline at one end; a sequencing error may be responsible. This chain links TRBV27 with TRBJ1-2, with 7 nucleotides matching TRBD1. The germline V gene encodes CDR1 MNHEY and CDR2 SMNVEV (reference sequence). The CDR3 length is 14 residues. The CDR3: CASRNPIQRRDRFF. In DNA, the CDR3 is TGTGCCAGCCGTAACCCTATACAGAGGCGGGACAGATTTTTC.

This clone was recorded once. The sample holds other DNA sequences that translate to the same CDR3. The V and J genes are TRBV7-2 and TRBJ2-6, with unresolved D. With 3 bases removed from V and 2 bases from J, the gap between germline ends came to 8 bases. CDR1 and CDR2 from the germline V gene are SGHTA and FQGNSA. This CDR3 is 15 amino acids long. The CDR3 sequence is CASSFYRAGANVLTF. The CDR3 DNA sequence: TGTGCCAGCAGCTTTTATAGGGCTGGGGCCAACGTCCTGACTTTC.

In regard to this clone: Distinct nucleotide sequences in the sample also encode this CDR3. This chain links TRBV28 with TRBJ1-3; D is unclear. The germline CDR1 and CDR2 sequences are MDHEN and SYDVKM. The CDR3 sequence is 12 residues long. Trimming shortened V by 5 bases and J by 4 bases, and 6 bases separated the two germline ends. The CDR3 DNA sequence: TGTGCCAGCAGTCCTCTGGGAAACACCATATATTTT. Translation gives CASSPLGNTIYF.

This sequence joins TRBV10-3 and TRBJ2-7, with D perhaps being TRBD1 or TRBD2 (7 bases each). V lost 10 bases and J 3 bases, leaving 28 bases between the germline ends. This CDR3 contains 17 residues. Germline CDR1 is ENHRY and CDR2 is SYGVKD. The CDR3 here is CATSVPIRAGGDYEQYF. The CDR3 DNA reads TGTGCCACCTCGGTCCCTATTCGGGCAGGGGGGGACTACGAGCAGTACTTC.

The rearrangement joins TRBV6-5 to TRBJ1-5; 10 bases are shared with TRBD1. V shed 2 bases and J 5 bases; nucleotides not matched to a gene: 3. The CDR3 runs 15 residues. Looked up from germline, CDR1 is MNHEY and CDR2 is SVGAGI. CDR3 coding DNA: TGTGCCAGCAGTTACGGGGACAGGGGCCATCAGCCCCAGCATTTT. This sequence encodes CASSYGDRGHQPQHF.

The V call is TRBV6-1, the J call TRBJ1-5, with TRBD1 identical over 8 bases. CDR3 length equals 14 residues. CDR1 is MNHNS, CDR2 SASEGT, per germline. V trimming: 4 bases; J trimming: 6 bases; junction bases outside the gene matches: 5. The CDR3 protein is CASSVTGGRQPQHF. The CDR3 nucleotides are TGTGCCAGCAGTGTCACAGGGGGACGTCAGCCCCAGCATTTT.

The gene calls are TRBV7-8 and TRBJ2-5; no definite D call. V was shortened by 2 bases and J by 5 bases, with 12 bases between the two germline ends. Germline lookup yields CDR1 SGHVS and CDR2 FQNEAQ. This CDR3 has 14 residues. In DNA, the CDR3 is TGTGCCAGCAGCTTATTGCCGTCCGTGGAGACCCAGTACTTC. Translated: CASSLLPSVETQYF.

This clone has just one count. The V gene is TRBV7-6, the J gene TRBJ2-3; 11 bases fit TRBD2. The length of the CDR3 is 16 residues. Germline trimming cut 5 bases from V and 2 bases from J; bases unmatched to any gene: 6. Germline V CDR1 and CDR2: SGHVS, FNYEAQ. CDR3 loop: CASSPLAGGLTDTQYF. As DNA, the CDR3 is TGTGCCAGCAGCCCTCTAGCGGGAGGACTCACAGATACGCAGTATTTT. The full variable domain, rest sourced from reference TRBV7-6 and TRBJ2-3, is GAGVSQSPRYKVTKRGQDVALRCDPISGHVSLYWYRQALGQGPEFLTYFNYEAQQDKSGLPNDRFSAERPEGSISTLTIQRTEQRDSAMYRCASSPLAGGLTDTQYFGPGTRLTVL.